This TCR beta chain is from a study of long-term antiretroviral therapy in people with HIV. Whole-study findings and limits: CDR3 length ranges were narrower in HIV repertoires than in controls.

Details on this clone: Its antigen is unidentified.

V dropped 0 bases and J dropped 0 bases, with 7 bases sitting between them. The CDR3 loop spans 15 amino acids. Germline V CDR1 and CDR2: SGHRS, YFSETQ. Version v3.0 of the immunoSEQ assay ran at survey level. Assay used: immunoSEQ multiplex PCR; TCRdb lists only in-frame clones, some missing. In the table there are roughly 40,000 clones, roughly 90% of which are singletons. The chain has TRBV5-1 and TRBJ1-5; D is undetermined. This TCR was recovered from a woman aged 18-29 years with HIV. Material: unsorted PBMCs, obtained just before starting antiretroviral therapy. CDR3 amino acids: CASSLGGYSNQPQHF. The CDR3 bases are TGCGCCAGCAGCTTGGGGGGTTATAGCAATCAGCCCCAGCATTTT.